The clone carrying this T cell receptor beta chain came up many times. This entry is derived from a study of T cells after yellow fever vaccination. V shed 6 bases, J shed 2 bases, and the junction held 8 bases outside the gene matches. The CDR3 is 16 residues long. TCRdb re-analysed the 5' RACE reads in MiXCR, keeping a single row per CDR3 protein. The sample shows about 320,000 distinct CDR3 sequences, roughly 7% of them seen only once. This receptor was identified in a man between 18 and 35 years old who received the YFV17D yellow fever vaccine. The sample here was PBMCs, taken about 49 days after the first yellow fever vaccination. The rearrangement uses TRBV12-3 or TRBV12-4 and TRBJ2-5, with 11 bases aligning to TRBD2. The CDR3 reads CASRPPGLAAQETQYF. The CDR3 DNA is TGTGCCAGCAGGCCACCGGGACTAGCGGCGCAAGAGACCCAGTACTTC.